A single sample is the source of the 27 T cell receptor beta chains below, sequenced in a study of neoadjuvant anti-PD-1 for oral cavity cancer. Here immunoSEQ multiplex PCR was the method, and the copy in TCRdb shows in-frame clones only, minus some. The table lists about 72,000 clones, around 84% of them singletons, with 3% to 4% in the top ten. Time point reported: after neoadjuvant nivolumab, at surgical resection. Sequencing used PBMCs, obtained after nivolumab (anti-PD-1) treatment. The receptor source for this set is a person between 40 and 79 years old with oral cavity squamous cell carcinoma.

The rearrangement uses TRBV29-1 and TRBJ2-1; 8 bases are shared with TRBD2. This CDR3 is built from 13 residues. V trimming: 3 bases; J trimming: 9 bases; junction bases outside the gene matches: 7. The germline gives CDR1 SQVTM, CDR2 ANQGSEA. CDR3 region: CSVEEGLVSEQFF. The CDR3 DNA is TGCAGCGTTGAGGAGGGACTAGTGAGTGAGCAGTTCTTC.

This chain links TRBV5-5 with TRBJ1-2; the D gene is possibly TRBD1 (5 bases). The CDR3 runs to 14 residues. The germline CDR1 and CDR2 sequences are SGHKS and YYEKEE (reference sequence). The V end lost 4 bases, the J end lost 2 bases, and 12 bases lay between the germline ends. The DNA of the CDR3 is TGTGCCAGCAGCCCCGGGACTCAGAACTATGGCTACACCTTC. Residues: CASSPGTQNYGYTF.

The chain uses TRBV5-6 and TRBJ1-4, with D unresolved. The V end lost 0 bases, the J end lost 2 bases, and 5 bases lay between the germline ends. From germline, CDR1 is SGHDT and CDR2 YYEEEE. This CDR3 comprises 14 residues. CDR3: CASSLVTTNEKLFF. The DNA for the CDR3 is TGTGCCAGCAGCTTGGTGACGACTAATGAAAAACTGTTTTTT.

This clone was picked up one time. The V and J genes are TRBV19 and TRBJ1-2; 7 positions match TRBD1. The V gene end was trimmed by 9 bases and the J gene end by 3 bases; junction bases not matched to a gene: 4. The CDR3 covers 12 residues. The germline gives CDR1 LNHDA, CDR2 SQIVND (reference sequence). CDR3 residues: CASTGDYYGYTF. The CDR3 nucleotides are TGTGCCAGCACAGGGGATTACTATGGCTACACCTTC.

The chain combines TRBV6-6 with TRBJ1-3; D may be TRBD1 (6 bases). Germline V gives CDR1 MNHNY, CDR2 SVGAGI (reference sequence). The CDR3 consists of 14 residues. The V gene lost 6 bases and the J gene lost 0 bases, with 9 bases spanning the gap. CDR3 sequence reads: CASRTGPSGNTIYF. The CDR3 DNA follows: TGTGCCAGCAGGACAGGTCCCTCTGGAAACACCATATATTTT.

The chain has TRBV6-1 and TRBJ1-2; D is ambiguous. This CDR3 has 12 amino acids. CDR1 and CDR2 from the germline V gene are MNHNS and SASEGT. V was shortened by 8 bases and J by 3 bases, with 10 bases between the two germline ends. In nucleotides, the CDR3 is TGTGCCAGCGGTCGGCGGGACTATGGCTACACCTTC. Translating it yields CASGRRDYGYTF.

The gene calls are TRBV13 and TRBJ2-7; no firm D call. The CDR3 is 12 residues long. Trimming cost V 5 bases and J 3 bases, with 8 bases left between them. The germline gives CDR1 PRHDT, CDR2 FYEKMQ (reference sequence). CDR3 bases: TGTGCCAGCAGCCAATACGGCTACGAGCAGTACTTC. Amino acid sequence: CASSQYGYEQYF.

The chain combines TRBV4-1 with TRBJ2-1, with 7 nucleotides matching TRBD2. CDR3 length: 18 amino acids. Trimming removed 3 bases from V and 4 bases from J; junction bases left unmatched: 15. CDR1 is MGHRA, CDR2 YSYEKL, per germline. The CDR3 DNA reads TGCGCCAGCAGCCAGGCACCAGACTACCGCGGGGGATACAATGAGCAGTTCTTC. It specifies CASSQAPDYRGGYNEQFF.

The chain uses TRBV19 and TRBJ2-2, with D tentatively TRBD2 (7 bases). V dropped 5 bases and J dropped 4 bases, with 11 bases sitting between them. Germline CDR1 and CDR2: LNHDA and SQIVND (reference sequence). This CDR3 is 14 amino acids long. CDR3 bases: TGTGCCAGTAGTCGGGGGGCAGGCACCGGGGAGCTGTTTTTT. The encoded protein is CASSRGAGTGELFF.

This sequence joins TRBV5-1 and TRBJ2-2; perhaps TRBD1 as D (5 bases). V was pared by 6 bases and J by 0 bases, with 9 bases between. The CDR3 loop spans 14 amino acids. From germline, CDR1 is SGHRS and CDR2 YFSETQ. The CDR3 DNA reads TGCGCCAGCACACAGGAACCGAACACCGGGGAGCTGTTTTTT. Translating gives CASTQEPNTGELFF.

The gene calls are TRBV28 and TRBJ2-7; D may match TRBD1 or TRBD2 (5 bases each). The CDR3 spans 14 residues. In germline, CDR1 is MDHEN, CDR2 SYDVKM. Trimming removed 2 bases from V and 2 bases from J, with 10 bases in between. CDR3 DNA sequence: TGTGCCAGCAGTTTAGGGGGACCCACCTACGAGCAGTACTTC. This codes for CASSLGGPTYEQYF.

The chain uses TRBV5-1 and TRBJ1-5, with 9 positions matching TRBD1. CDR3 length equals 18 residues. V shed 0 bases, J shed 5 bases, and the junction held 12 bases outside the gene matches. CDR1 is SGHRS and CDR2 is YFSETQ in the germline V gene. CDR3 sequence: CASSLDPPGTGNHQPQHF. For the CDR3, the DNA is TGCGCCAGCAGCTTGGACCCCCCCGGGACAGGGAACCATCAGCCCCAGCATTTT.

The CDR3 region has the DNA TGTGCCAGCAGTACGGAGAGCTCCTACGAGCAGTACTTC. It yields the protein CASSTESSYEQYF. The chain joins TRBV6-1 to TRBJ2-7; no definite D call. From germline, CDR1 is MNHNS and CDR2 SASEGT. CDR3 length equals 13 residues. Deletions cut 5 bases from V and 0 bases from J, with 8 bases between.

V usage is TRBV19 and J usage is TRBJ2-5, with D maybe TRBD2 (6 bases). The V gene's germline CDR1 is LNHDA and CDR2 SQIVND (reference sequence). The CDR3 extends over 13 amino acids. Trimming cost V 8 bases and J 3 bases, with 13 bases left between them. The CDR3 loop is CASAPGGKETQYF. The CDR3 DNA reads TGTGCCAGTGCCCCTGGAGGGAAAGAGACCCAGTACTTC.

The V gene is TRBV19, the J gene TRBJ1-2; D remains unclear. The CDR3 runs to 14 residues. V gave up 3 bases and J gave up 1 base, with 9 bases separating them. In germline, CDR1 is LNHDA, CDR2 SQIVND (reference sequence). The CDR3 region is CASSMASVNYGYTF. CDR3 nucleotides: TGTGCCAGTAGTATGGCCAGCGTTAACTATGGCTACACCTTC. The complete variable domain, with remaining parts taken from reference TRBV19 and TRBJ1-2, reads DGGITQSPKYLFRKEGQNVTLSCEQNLNHDAMYWYRQDPGQGLRLIYYSQIVNDFQKGDIAEGYSVSREKKESFPLTVTSAQKNPTAFYLCASSMASVNYGYTFGSGTRLTVV.

Details on this clone: This specimen includes other DNA sequences encoding the same CDR3. The chain couples TRBV5-1 to TRBJ2-2, with TRBD1 matching over 8 bases. Per germline, CDR1 SGHRS and CDR2 YFSETQ. This CDR3 region has 16 residues. Trimming took 0 bases from V and 5 from J; bases not matched to a gene: 6. CDR3 DNA sequence: TGCGCCAGCAGCTTGGGAGGGGACAGGCGAACCGGGGAGCTGTTTTTT. This gives the protein CASSLGGDRRTGELFF.

There are a few counts of this clone. The genes are TRBV9 and TRBJ2-1, with 8 bases that match TRBD2. CDR1 is SGDLS, CDR2 YYNGEE, per germline. V lost 2 bases and J lost 4; bases outside the gene matches: 2. The CDR3 sequence is 14 residues long. CDR3 in DNA: TGTGCCAGCAGCGTTTCGGGAGGGTACAATGAGCAGTTCTTC. It specifies CASSVSGGYNEQFF.

The chain carries TRBV6-1 and TRBJ2-2; no reliable D call. The CDR3 runs 14 residues. Germline assignment: CDR1 MNHNS and CDR2 SASEGT. Trimming removed 4 bases from V and 7 bases from J, with 13 bases in between. The CDR3 DNA follows: TGTGCCAGCAGTGTAGACACAATGTACGGGGAGCTGTTTTTT. Its protein is CASSVDTMYGELFF.

This chain joins TRBV6-6 and TRBJ2-1; no definite D call. The CDR3 has 12 amino acids. Germline CDR1 is MNHNY and CDR2 is SVGAGI (reference sequence). The germline V and J ends were trimmed by 5 bases and 7 bases, with 9 bases remaining between them. The CDR3 DNA reads TGTGCCAGCAGTCCGGGTCCGAATGAGCAGTTCTTC. This gives the protein CASSPGPNEQFF.

This chain links TRBV11-2 with TRBJ2-1; possible D gene TRBD2, 5 bases. From germline, CDR1 is SGHAT and CDR2 FQNNGV. The V end lost 5 bases, the J end lost 3 bases, and 17 bases lay between the germline ends. This CDR3 contains 16 residues. The CDR3: CASSPRGPGDYNEQFF. As DNA, the CDR3 is TGTGCCAGCAGCCCCAGAGGGCCGGGCGACTACAATGAGCAGTTCTTC.

The rearrangement uses TRBV27 and TRBJ1-5; no firm D call. The CDR3 extends over 16 amino acids. V was pared by 5 bases and J by 7 bases, with 21 bases between. In germline, CDR1 is MNHEY, CDR2 SMNVEV (reference sequence). The CDR3 DNA sequence: TGTGCCAGCAGTCCGGGGTGGCCGATCCCGGGACAGCCCCAGCATTTT. Translated, it gives CASSPGWPIPGQPQHF.

This chain links TRBV28 with TRBJ1-5; TRBD1 is a possible D gene (5 bases). The V and J ends lost 6 bases and 1 base respectively, with 13 bases between them. The CDR3 is made up of 15 amino acids. Germline V lookup: CDR1 MDHEN, CDR2 SYDVKM. CDR3 loop: CASSLGTGSNQPQHF. The CDR3 nucleotides read TGTGCCAGCAGCCTCGGGACGGGAAGCAATCAGCCCCAGCATTTT.

The J gene is TRBJ2-3, the V gene TRBV7-2, with D possibly matching TRBD2 (5 bases). The CDR3 is 13 amino acids. Between the trimmed V and J ends, which lost 5 bases and 6 bases, there was a span of 12 bases. CDR1 SGHTA and CDR2 FQGNSA come from the germline V gene. The CDR3 coding sequence is TGTGCCAGCAGCCCGGGGTCCGCCGATACGCAGTATTTT. Amino acid sequence: CASSPGSADTQYF.

The V gene is TRBV28, the J gene TRBJ2-7; D possibly corresponds to TRBD1 (5 bases). Trimming removed 2 bases at V and 2 bases at J, with 10 bases between. The CDR3 length is 14 residues. The germline V gene has CDR1 MDHEN and CDR2 SYDVKM. The CDR3 protein is CASSLKGPTYEQYF. CDR3 DNA sequence: TGTGCCAGCAGTTTAAAGGGGCCGACCTACGAGCAGTACTTC.

The CDR3 DNA is TGCAGCGTTGGAAGGTCCGACATGAACTATGGCTACACCTTC. It translates to CSVGRSDMNYGYTF. The V call is TRBV29-1, the J call TRBJ1-2; D call uncertain. Trimming took 4 bases from V and 2 from J, leaving 14 bases between them. CDR1 and CDR2 (germline): SQVTM, ANQGSEA. This CDR3 spans 14 amino acids.

The chain uses TRBV9 and TRBJ2-7; 11 bases match TRBD2. Germline V lookup: CDR1 SGDLS, CDR2 YYNGEE. The CDR3 totals 16 residues. Losses at the gene ends were 0 bases for V and 6 bases for J; bases not matched to a gene: 8. The DNA of the CDR3 is TGTGCCAGCAGCGTAGAGAGTAGCGGGAGGGGTAGCGAGCAGTACTTC. It codes for CASSVESSGRGSEQYF.

This clone was seen only once. The chain employs TRBV4-1 and TRBJ2-1; no firm D call. This CDR3 is built from 17 residues. Germline V gives CDR1 MGHRA, CDR2 YSYEKL. V was shortened by 5 bases and J by 1 base, with 18 bases between the two germline ends. The CDR3 bases are TGCGCCAGCAGCGCCCGAGAGCTGGTTGGATCCTACAATGAGCAGTTCTTC. Translating gives CASSARELVGSYNEQFF.